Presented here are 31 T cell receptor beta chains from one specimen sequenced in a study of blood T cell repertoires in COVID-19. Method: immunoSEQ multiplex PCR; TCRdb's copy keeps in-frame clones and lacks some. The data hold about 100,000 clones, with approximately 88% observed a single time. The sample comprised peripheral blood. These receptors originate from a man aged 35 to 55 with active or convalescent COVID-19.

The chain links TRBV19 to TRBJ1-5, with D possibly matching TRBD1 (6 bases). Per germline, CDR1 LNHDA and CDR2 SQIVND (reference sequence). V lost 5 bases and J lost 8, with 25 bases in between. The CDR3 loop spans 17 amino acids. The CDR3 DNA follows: TGTGCCAGTAGTGAAAAGAGGCCAGGGGCTACAGTCAAGCCCCAGCATTTT. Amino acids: CASSEKRPGATVKPQHF.

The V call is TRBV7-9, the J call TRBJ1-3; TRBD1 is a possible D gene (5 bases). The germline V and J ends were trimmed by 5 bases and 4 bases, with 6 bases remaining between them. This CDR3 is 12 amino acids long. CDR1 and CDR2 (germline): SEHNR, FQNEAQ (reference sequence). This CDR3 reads CASSQGGNTIYF. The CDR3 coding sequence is TGTGCCAGCAGCCAGGGCGGAAACACCATATATTTT.

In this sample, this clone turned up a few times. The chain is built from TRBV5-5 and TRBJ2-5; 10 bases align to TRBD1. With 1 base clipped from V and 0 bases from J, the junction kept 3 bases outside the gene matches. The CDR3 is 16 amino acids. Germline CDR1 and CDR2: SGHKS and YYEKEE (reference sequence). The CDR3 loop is CASSLRDRGHQETQYF. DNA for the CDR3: TGTGCCAGCAGCTTGCGGGACAGGGGCCACCAAGAGACCCAGTACTTC.

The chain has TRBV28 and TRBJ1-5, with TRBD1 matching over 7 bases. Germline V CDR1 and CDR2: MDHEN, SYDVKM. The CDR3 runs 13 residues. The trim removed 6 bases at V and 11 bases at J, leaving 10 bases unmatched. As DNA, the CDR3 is TGTGCCAGCAGGATAGGGGGCGCGAAAACCCAGCATTTT. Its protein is CASRIGGAKTQHF.

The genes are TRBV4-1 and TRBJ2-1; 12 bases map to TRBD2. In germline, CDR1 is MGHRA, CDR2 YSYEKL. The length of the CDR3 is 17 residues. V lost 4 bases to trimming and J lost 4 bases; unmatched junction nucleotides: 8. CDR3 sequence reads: CASSRGRTSGIYNEQFF. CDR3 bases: TGCGCCAGCAGCCGAGGGCGGACTAGCGGGATATACAATGAGCAGTTCTTC.

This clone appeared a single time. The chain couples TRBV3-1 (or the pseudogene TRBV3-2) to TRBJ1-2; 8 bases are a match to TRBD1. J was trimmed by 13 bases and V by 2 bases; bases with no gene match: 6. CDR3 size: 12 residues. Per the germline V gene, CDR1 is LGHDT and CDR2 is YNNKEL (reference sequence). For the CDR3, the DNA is TGTGCCAGCAGCCAAAGGGACAGGCTTTTCACCTTC. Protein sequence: CASSQRDRLFTF.

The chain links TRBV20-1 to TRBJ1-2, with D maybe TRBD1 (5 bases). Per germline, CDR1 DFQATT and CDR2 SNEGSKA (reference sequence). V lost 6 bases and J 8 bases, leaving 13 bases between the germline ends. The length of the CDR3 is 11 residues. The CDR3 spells CSAVDNLGYTF. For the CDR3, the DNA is TGCAGTGCCGTGGACAATTTGGGCTACACCTTC.

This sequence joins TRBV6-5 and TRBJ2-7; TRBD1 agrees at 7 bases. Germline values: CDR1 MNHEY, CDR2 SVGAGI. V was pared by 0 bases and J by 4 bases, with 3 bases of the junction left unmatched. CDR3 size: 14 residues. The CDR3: CASSYSIRGYEQYF. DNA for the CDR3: TGTGCCAGCAGTTACTCGATCAGGGGGTACGAGCAGTACTTC.

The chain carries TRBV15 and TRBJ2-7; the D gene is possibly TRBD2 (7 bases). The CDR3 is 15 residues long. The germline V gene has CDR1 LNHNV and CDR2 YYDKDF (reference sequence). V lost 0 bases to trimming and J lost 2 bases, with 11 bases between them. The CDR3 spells CATSREGGQTYEQYF. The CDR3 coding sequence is TGTGCCACCAGCAGAGAGGGGGGGCAAACCTACGAGCAGTACTTC.

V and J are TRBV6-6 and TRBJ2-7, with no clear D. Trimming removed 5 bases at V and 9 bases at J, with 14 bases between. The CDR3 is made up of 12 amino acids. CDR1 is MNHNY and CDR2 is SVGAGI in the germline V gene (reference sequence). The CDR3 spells CASSLGPSGQYF. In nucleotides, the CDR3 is TGTGCCAGCAGTCTTGGGCCTTCTGGGCAGTACTTC.

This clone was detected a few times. The CDR3 sequence is CASSGAIGTDTQYF. CDR3 bases: TGTGCCAGCAGTGGGGCGATTGGCACAGATACGCAGTATTTT. This chain joins TRBV9 and TRBJ2-3; D is possibly TRBD1 (5 bases). V gave up 5 bases and J gave up 1 base, with 11 bases separating them. CDR1 is SGDLS and CDR2 is YYNGEE in the germline V gene. The CDR3 is 14 residues long. The whole variable domain, remainder taken from reference TRBV9 and TRBJ2-3, is DSGVTQTPKHLITATGQRVTLRCSPRSGDLSVYWYQQSLDQGLQFLIQYYNGEERAKGNILERFSAQQFPDLHSELNLSSLELGDSALYFCASSGAIGTDTQYFGPGTRLTVL.

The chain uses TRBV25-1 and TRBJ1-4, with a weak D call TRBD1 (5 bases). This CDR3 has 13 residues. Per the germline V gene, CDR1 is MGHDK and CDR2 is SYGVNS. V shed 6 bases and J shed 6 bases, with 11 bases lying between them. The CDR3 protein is CASRAGGDEKLFF. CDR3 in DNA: TGTGCCAGCAGGGCGGGGGGAGATGAAAAACTGTTTTTT.

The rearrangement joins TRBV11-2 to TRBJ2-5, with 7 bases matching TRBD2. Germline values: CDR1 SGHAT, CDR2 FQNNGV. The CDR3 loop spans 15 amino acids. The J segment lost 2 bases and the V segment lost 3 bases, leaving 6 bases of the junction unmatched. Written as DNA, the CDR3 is TGTGCCAGCAGCTTGGGACTAACCAAACAAGAGACCCAGTACTTC. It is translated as CASSLGLTKQETQYF.

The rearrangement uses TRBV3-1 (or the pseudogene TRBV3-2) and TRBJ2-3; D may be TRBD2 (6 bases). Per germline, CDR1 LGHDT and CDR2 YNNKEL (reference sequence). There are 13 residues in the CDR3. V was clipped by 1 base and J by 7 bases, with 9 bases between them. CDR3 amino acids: CASSQGGINTQYF. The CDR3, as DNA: TGTGCCAGCAGCCAAGGCGGGATTAATACGCAGTATTTT.

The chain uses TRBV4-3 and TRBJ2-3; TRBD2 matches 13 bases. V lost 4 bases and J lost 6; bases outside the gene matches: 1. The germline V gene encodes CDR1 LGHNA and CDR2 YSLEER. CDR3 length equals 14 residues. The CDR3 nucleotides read TGCGCCAGCAGCCGGACTAGCGGGAGTGATACGCAGTATTTT. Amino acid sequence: CASSRTSGSDTQYF.

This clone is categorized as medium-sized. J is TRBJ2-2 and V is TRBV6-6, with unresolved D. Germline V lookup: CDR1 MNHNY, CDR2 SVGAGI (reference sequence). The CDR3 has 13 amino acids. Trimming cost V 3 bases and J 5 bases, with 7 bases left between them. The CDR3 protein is CASSYGETGELFF. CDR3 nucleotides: TGTGCCAGCAGTTATGGAGAGACCGGGGAGCTGTTTTTT.

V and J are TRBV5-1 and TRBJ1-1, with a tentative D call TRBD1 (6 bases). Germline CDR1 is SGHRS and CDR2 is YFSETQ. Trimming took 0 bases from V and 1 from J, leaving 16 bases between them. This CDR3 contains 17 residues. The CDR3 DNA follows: TGCGCCAGCAGCTTGGCCAGGCAGGGGACCGGGAACACTGAAGCTTTCTTT. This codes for CASSLARQGTGNTEAFF.

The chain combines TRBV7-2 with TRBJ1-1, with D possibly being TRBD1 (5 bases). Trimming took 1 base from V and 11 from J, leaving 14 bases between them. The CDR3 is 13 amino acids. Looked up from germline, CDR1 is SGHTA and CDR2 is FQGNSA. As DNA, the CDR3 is TGTGCCAGCAGCTTAGACGCAGGGATAAGGGCTTTCTTT. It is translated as CASSLDAGIRAFF.

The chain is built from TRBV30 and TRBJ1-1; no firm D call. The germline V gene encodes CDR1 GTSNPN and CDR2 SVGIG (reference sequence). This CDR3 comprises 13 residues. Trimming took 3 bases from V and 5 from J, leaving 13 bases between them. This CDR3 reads CAWSGAAGTEAFF. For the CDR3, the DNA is TGTGCCTGGAGCGGCGCGGCGGGTACTGAAGCTTTCTTT.

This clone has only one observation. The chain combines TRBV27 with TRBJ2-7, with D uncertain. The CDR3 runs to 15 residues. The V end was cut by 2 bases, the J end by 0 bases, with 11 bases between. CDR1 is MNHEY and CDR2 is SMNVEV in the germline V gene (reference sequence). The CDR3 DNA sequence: TGTGCCAGCAGTTTAGGTTATTTCGGCTCCTACGAGCAGTACTTC. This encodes CASSLGYFGSYEQYF.

The CDR3 is CASRPRVGQGNQNIQYF. The CDR3 DNA sequence: TGTGCCAGCAGGCCTAGAGTGGGACAGGGGAACCAAAACATTCAGTACTTC. This sequence joins TRBV6-2 or TRBV6-3 and TRBJ2-4; the match to TRBD1 covers 10 bases. CDR1 and CDR2 (germline): MNHEY, SVGEGT. The CDR3 runs to 17 residues. V dropped 6 bases and J dropped 5; count of bases not matched to a gene: 13.

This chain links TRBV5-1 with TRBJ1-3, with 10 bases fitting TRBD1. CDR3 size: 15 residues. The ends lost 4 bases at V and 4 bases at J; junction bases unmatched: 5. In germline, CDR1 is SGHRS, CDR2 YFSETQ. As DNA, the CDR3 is TGCGCCAGCAGCCCGAAGACAGGGGGCGGAAACACCATATATTTT. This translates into CASSPKTGGGNTIYF.

CDR3 loop: CASSQLAAGAQETQYF. The CDR3, as DNA: TGTGCCAGCAGTCAACTCGCGGCGGGAGCCCAAGAGACCCAGTACTTC. The rearrangement joins TRBV3-1 (or the pseudogene TRBV3-2) to TRBJ2-5, with 7 bases aligning to TRBD2. Trimming took 6 bases from V and 1 from J; bases not matched to a gene: 11. Germline CDR1 is LGHDT and CDR2 is YNNKEL (reference sequence). The CDR3 covers 16 residues.

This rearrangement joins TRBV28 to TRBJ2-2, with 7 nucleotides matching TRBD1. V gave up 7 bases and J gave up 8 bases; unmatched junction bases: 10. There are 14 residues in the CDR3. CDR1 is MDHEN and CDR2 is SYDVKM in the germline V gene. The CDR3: CASKAQGLTGELFF. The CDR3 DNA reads TGTGCCAGCAAAGCACAGGGGCTCACTGGGGAGCTGTTTTTT. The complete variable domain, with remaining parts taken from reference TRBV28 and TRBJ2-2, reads DVKVTQSSRYLVKRTGEKVFLECVQDMDHENMFWYRQDPGLGLRLIYFSYDVKMKEKGDIPEGYSVSREKKERFSLILESASTNQTSMYLCASKAQGLTGELFFGEGSRLTVL.

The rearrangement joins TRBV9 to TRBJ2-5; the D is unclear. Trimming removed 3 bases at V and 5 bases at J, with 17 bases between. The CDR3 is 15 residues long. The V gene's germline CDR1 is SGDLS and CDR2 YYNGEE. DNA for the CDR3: TGTGCCAGCAGCGCCGTAGGAGCGATCGGTGAGACCCAGTACTTC. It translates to CASSAVGAIGETQYF.

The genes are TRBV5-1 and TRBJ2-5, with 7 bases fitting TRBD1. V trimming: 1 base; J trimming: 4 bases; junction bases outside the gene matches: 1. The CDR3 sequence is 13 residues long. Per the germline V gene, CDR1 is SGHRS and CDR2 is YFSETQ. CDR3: CASSLTGAETQYF. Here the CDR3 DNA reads TGCGCCAGCAGCTTGACAGGGGCAGAGACCCAGTACTTC.

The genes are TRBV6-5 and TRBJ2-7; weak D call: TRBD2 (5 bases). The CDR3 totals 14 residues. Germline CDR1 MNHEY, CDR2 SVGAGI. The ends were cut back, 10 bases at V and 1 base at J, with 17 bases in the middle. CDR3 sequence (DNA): TGTGCCACCAACTACCTAGCCACTTCCTACGAGCAGTACTTC. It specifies CATNYLATSYEQYF.

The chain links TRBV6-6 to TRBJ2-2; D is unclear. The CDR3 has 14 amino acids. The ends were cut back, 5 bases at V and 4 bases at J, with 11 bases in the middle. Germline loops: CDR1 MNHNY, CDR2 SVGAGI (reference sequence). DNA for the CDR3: TGTGCCAGCAGTCTACCTACTTCCACCGGGGAGCTGTTTTTT. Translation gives CASSLPTSTGELFF.

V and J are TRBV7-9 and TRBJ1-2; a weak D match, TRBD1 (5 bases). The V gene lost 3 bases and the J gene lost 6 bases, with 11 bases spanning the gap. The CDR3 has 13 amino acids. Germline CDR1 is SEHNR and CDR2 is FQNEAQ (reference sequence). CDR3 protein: CASSLVEGNGYTF. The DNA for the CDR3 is TGTGCCAGCAGCTTGGTGGAGGGGAATGGCTACACCTTC.

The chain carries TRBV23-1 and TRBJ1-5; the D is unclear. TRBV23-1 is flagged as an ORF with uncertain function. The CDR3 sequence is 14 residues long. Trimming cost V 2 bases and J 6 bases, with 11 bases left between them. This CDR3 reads CASSQGRRVQPQHF. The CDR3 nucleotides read TGCGCCAGCAGTCAAGGCAGGAGGGTTCAGCCCCAGCATTTT.

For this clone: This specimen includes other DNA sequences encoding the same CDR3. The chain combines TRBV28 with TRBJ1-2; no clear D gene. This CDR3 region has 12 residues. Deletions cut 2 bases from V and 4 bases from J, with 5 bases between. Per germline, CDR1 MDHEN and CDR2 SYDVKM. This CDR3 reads CASSLGSYGYTF. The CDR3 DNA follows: TGTGCCAGCAGTTTAGGCAGCTATGGCTACACCTTC.